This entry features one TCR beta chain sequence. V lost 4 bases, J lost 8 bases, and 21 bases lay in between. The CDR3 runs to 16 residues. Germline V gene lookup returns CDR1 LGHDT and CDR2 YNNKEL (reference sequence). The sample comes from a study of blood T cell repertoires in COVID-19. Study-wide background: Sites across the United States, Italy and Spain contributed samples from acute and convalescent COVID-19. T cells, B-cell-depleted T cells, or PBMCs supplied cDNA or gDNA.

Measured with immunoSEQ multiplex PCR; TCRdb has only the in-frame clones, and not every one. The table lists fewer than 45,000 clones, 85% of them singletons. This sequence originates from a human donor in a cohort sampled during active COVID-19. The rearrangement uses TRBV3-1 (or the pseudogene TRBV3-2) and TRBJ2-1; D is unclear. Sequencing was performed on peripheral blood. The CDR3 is CASSLGNGPSDDEQFF. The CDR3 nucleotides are TGTGCCAGCAGCCTCGGTAATGGGCCCTCTGACGATGAGCAGTTCTTC.